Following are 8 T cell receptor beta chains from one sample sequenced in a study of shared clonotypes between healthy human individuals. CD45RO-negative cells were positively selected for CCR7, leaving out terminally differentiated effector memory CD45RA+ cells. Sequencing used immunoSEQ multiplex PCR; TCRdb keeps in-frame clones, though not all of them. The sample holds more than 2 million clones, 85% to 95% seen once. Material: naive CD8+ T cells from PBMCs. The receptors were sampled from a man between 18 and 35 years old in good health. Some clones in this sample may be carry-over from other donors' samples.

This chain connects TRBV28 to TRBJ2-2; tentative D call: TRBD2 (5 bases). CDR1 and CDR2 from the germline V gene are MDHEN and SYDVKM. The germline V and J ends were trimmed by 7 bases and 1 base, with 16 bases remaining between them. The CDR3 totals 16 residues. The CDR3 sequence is CASKPLRLMNTGELFF. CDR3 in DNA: TGTGCCAGCAAACCCCTAAGACTAATGAACACCGGGGAGCTGTTTTTT.

CDR3 in DNA: TGTGCCAGTAGGGGACTTCAATCACCGGGACTAGCGGGTACGCAAGAGACCCAGTACTTC. Encoded protein: CASRGLQSPGLAGTQETQYF. The chain uses TRBV19 and TRBJ2-5; 12 bases line up with TRBD2. CDR3 length: 20 amino acids. V lost 6 bases and J lost 2; bases outside the gene matches: 19. Germline lookup yields CDR1 LNHDA and CDR2 SQIVND (reference sequence).

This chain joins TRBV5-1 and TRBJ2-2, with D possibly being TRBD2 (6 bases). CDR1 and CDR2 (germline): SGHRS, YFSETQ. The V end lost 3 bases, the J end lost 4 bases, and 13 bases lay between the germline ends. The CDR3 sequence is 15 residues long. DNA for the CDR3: TGCGCCAGCAGCTGGGGACTGCATGGCACCGGGGAGCTGTTTTTT. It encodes CASSWGLHGTGELFF.

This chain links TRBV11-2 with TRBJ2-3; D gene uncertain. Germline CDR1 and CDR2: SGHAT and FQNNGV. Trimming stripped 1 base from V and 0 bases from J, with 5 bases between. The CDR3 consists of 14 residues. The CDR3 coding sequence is TGTGCCAGCAGCTTAGGTCGCAGCACAGATACGCAGTATTTT. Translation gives CASSLGRSTDTQYF.

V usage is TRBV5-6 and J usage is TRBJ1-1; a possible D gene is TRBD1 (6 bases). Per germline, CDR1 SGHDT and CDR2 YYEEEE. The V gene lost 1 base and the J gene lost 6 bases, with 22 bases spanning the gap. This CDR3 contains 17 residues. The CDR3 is CASSLLFFGQKEAEAFF. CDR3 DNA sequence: TGTGCCAGCAGCTTGCTATTCTTCGGACAGAAAGAGGCTGAAGCTTTCTTT.

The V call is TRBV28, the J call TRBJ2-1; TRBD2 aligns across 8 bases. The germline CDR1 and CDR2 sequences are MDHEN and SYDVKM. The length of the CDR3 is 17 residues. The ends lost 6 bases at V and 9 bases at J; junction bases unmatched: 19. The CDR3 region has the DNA TGTGCCAGCAGAACCTCGGGAGGGTCCCCTGCCAAGGGTGAGCAGTTCTTC. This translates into CASRTSGGSPAKGEQFF.

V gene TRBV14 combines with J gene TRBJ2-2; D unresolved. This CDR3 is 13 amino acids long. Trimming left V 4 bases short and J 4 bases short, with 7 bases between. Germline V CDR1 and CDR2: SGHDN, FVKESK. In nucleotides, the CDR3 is TGTGCCAGCAGCCCTTTGGGCACCGGGGAGCTGTTTTTT. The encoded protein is CASSPLGTGELFF. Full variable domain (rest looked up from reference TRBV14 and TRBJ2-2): EAGVTQFPSHSVIEKGQTVTLRCDPISGHDNLYWYRRVMGKEIKFLLHFVKESKQDESGMPNNRFLAERTGGTYSTLKVQPAELEDSGVYFCASSPLGTGELFFGEGSRLTVL.

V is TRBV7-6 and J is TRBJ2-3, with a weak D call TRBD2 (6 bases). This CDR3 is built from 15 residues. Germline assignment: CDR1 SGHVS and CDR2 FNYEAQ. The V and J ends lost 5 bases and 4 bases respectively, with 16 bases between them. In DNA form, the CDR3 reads TGTGCCAGCAGCGAGGGACTGCTCTTAGCAGATACGCAGTATTTT. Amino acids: CASSEGLLLADTQYF.